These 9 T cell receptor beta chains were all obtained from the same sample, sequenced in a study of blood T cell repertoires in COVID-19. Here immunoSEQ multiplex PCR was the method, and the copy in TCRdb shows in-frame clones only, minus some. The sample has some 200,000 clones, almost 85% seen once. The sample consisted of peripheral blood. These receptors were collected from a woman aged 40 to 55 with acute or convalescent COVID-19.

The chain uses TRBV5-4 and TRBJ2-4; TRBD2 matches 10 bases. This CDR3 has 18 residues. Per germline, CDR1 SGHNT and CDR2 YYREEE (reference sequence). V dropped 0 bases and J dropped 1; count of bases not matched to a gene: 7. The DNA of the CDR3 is TGTGCCAGCAGCTTGGGGGGTAGCGGGAGGATGGCCAAAAACATTCAGTACTTC. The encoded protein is CASSLGGSGRMAKNIQYF.

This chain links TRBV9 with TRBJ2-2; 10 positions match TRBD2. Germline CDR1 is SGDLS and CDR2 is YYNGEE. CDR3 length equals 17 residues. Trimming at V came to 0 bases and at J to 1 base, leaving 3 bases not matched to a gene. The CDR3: CASSVAPSGGNTGELFF. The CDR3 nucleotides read TGTGCCAGCAGCGTAGCACCTAGCGGGGGGAACACCGGGGAGCTGTTTTTT.

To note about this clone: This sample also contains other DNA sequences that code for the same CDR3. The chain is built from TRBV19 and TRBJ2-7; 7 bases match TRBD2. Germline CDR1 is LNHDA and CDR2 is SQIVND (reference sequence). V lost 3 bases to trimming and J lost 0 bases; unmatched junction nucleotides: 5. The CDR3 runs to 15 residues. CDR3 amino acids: CASSIRGGSSYEQYF. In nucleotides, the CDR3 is TGTGCCAGTAGTATTCGGGGAGGGAGCTCCTACGAGCAGTACTTC.

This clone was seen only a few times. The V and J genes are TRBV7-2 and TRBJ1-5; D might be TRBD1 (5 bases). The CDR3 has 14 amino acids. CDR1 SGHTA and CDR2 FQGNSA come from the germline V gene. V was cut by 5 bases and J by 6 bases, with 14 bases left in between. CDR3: CASSPLPGFQPQHF. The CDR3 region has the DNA TGTGCCAGCAGCCCACTGCCAGGGTTTCAGCCCCAGCATTTT. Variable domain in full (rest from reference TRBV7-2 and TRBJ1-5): GAGVSQSPSNKVTEKGKDVELRCDPISGHTALYWYRQSLGQGLEFLIYFQGNSAPDKSGLPSDRFSAERTGGSVSTLTIQRTQQEDSAVYLCASSPLPGFQPQHFGDGTRLSIL.

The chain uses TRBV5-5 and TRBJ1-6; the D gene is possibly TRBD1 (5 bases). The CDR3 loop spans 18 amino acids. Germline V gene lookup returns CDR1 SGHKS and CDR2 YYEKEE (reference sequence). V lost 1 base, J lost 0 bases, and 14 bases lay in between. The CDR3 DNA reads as TGTGCCAGCAGCTTGCGGGACTGGGCCGGCTCCTATAATTCACCCCTCCACTTT. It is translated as CASSLRDWAGSYNSPLHF.

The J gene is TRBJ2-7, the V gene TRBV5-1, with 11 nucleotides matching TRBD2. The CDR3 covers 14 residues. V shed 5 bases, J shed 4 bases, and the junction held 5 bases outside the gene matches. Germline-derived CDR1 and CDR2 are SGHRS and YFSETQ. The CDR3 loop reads CASSPIAGGYEQYF. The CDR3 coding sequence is TGCGCCAGCAGTCCGATAGCGGGAGGGTACGAGCAGTACTTC.

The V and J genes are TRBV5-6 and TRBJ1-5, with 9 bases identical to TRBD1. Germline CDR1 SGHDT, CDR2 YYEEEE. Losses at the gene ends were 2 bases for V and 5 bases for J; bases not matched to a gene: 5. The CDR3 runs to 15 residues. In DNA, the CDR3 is TGTGCCAGCAGCTTCACCGGGACAGGGTATCAGCCCCAGCATTTT. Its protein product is CASSFTGTGYQPQHF.

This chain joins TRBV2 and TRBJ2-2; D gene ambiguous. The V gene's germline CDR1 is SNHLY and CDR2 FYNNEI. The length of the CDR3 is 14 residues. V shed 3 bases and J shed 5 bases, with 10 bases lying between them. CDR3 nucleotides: TGTGCCAGCAGTGAGTTCCGACAAACCGGGGAGCTGTTTTTT. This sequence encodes CASSEFRQTGELFF.

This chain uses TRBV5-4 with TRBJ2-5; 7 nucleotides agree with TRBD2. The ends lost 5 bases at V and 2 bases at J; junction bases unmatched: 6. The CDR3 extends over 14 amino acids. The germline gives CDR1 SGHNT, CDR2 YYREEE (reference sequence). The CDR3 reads CASRKRDRQETQYF. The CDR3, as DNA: TGTGCCAGCAGGAAGCGGGATCGGCAAGAGACCCAGTACTTC.